Listed here are 5 T cell receptor beta chains from one sample, sequenced in a study of T cells in Graves' hyperthyroidism and ophthalmopathy. It was RNA transcripts that yielded the amplified TCR beta CDR3 regions. First-round RT-PCR targeting the TCR CDR3 was performed with the HTBI primer set. One entry per CDR3 protein, called by TCRdb with MiXCR from the multiplex PCR reads. The sample lists 250,000 to 300,000 distinct CDR3 sequences; over 15% were seen once. The sequenced material came from blood. These receptors came from a woman aged 55-69 years with Graves' ophthalmopathy.

This clonotype came up once. The chain uses TRBV4-3 and TRBJ2-1; 7 nucleotides agree with TRBD1. The germline V gene has CDR1 LGHNA and CDR2 YSLEER. J lost 6 bases, V lost 2 bases, and 13 bases had no gene match. This CDR3 is built from 17 residues. DNA for the CDR3: TGCGCCAGCAGCCAAATTGCGACAGGGCTTAGCGTCAATGAGCAGTTCTTC. Translation: CASSQIATGLSVNEQFF.

The sample holds a few counts of this clonotype. The chain uses TRBV11-1 and TRBJ2-7, with 8 bases aligning to TRBD2. CDR3 length: 17 residues. V was pared by 4 bases and J by 3 bases, with 14 bases of the junction left unmatched. Germline V CDR1 and CDR2: SGHAT, FQDESV (reference sequence). The CDR3 region is CASSSSGGASGYYEQYF. CDR3 DNA sequence: TGTGCCAGCAGCTCCTCCGGTGGGGCTAGCGGGTACTACGAGCAGTACTTC.

This clonotype was recorded at least ten times. The chain couples TRBV5-6 to TRBJ2-7; D not certain. The germline V gene has CDR1 SGHDT and CDR2 YYEEEE. This CDR3 has 13 residues. Trimming stripped 2 bases from V and 1 base from J, with 7 bases between. The CDR3 coding sequence is TGTGCCAGCAGCTTTTTCAAGTCCTACGAGCAGTACTTC. It is translated as CASSFFKSYEQYF. Variable domain in full (rest from reference TRBV5-6 and TRBJ2-7): DAGVTQSPTHLIKTRGQQVTLRCSPKSGHDTVSWYQQALGQGPQFIFQYYEEEERQRGNFPDRFSGHQFPNYSSELNVNALLLGDSALYLCASSFFKSYEQYFGPGTRLTVT.

This clonotype was observed many times. Here the CDR3 reads CATSVGGGGYQPQHF. In nucleotides, the CDR3 is TGTGCCACCAGTGTAGGAGGGGGCGGTTATCAGCCCCAGCATTTT. V usage is TRBV24-1 and J usage is TRBJ1-5; 7 bases map to TRBD1. The germline gives CDR1 KGHDR, CDR2 SFDVKD. CDR3 length equals 15 residues. Trimming at V came to 5 bases and at J to 5 bases, leaving 8 bases not matched to a gene.

About this clonotype itself: A read error may produce the germline difference seen at one junction end. The genes are TRBV12-3 or TRBV12-4 and TRBJ2-7; the match to TRBD2 covers 8 bases. The CDR3 has 13 residues. CDR3 DNA: TGTGCCAGCAGGACTAGCGTCGGGTACGGGCAGTACTTC. The encoded protein is CASRTSVGYGQYF.